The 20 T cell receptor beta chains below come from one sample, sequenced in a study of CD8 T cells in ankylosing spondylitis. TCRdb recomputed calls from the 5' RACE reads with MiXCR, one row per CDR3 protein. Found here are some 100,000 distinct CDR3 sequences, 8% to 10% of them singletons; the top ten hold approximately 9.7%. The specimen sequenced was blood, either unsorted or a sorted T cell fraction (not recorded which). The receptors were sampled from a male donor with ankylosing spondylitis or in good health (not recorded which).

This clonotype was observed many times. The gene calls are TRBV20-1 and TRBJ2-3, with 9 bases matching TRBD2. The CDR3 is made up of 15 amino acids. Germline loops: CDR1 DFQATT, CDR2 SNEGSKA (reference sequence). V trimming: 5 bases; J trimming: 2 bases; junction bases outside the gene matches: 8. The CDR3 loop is CSAPPRTSATDTQYF. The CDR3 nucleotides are TGCAGTGCTCCCCCCAGGACTAGCGCCACAGATACGCAGTATTTT.

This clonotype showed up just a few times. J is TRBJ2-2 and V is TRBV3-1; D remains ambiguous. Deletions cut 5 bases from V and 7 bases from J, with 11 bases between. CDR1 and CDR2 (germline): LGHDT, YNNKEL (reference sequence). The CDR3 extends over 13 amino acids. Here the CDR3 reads CASSSDPDGELFF. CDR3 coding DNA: TGTGCCAGCAGCTCAGACCCGGACGGGGAGCTGTTTTTT.

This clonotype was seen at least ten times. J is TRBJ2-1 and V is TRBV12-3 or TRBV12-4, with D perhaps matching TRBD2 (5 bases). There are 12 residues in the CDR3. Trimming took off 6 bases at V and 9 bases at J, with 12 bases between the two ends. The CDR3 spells CASRASWGEQFF. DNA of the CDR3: TGTGCCAGCAGGGCTAGCTGGGGTGAGCAGTTCTTC.

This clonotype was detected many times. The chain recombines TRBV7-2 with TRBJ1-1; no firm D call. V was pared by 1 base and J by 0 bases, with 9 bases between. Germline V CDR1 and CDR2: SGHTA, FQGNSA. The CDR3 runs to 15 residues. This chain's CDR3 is CASSLVLGMNTEAFF. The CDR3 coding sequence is TGTGCCAGCAGCTTAGTGCTGGGGATGAACACTGAAGCTTTCTTT.

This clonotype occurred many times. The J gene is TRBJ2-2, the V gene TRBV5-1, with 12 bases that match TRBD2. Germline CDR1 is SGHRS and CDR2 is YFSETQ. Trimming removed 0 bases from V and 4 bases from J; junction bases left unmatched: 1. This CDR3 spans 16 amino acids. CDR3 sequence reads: CASSLELAGGTGELFF. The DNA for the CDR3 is TGCGCCAGCAGCTTGGAACTAGCGGGAGGCACCGGGGAGCTGTTTTTT.

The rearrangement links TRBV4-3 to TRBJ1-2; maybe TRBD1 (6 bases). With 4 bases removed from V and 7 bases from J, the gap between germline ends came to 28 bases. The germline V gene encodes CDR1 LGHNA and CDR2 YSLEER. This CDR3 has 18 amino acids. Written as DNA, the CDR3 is TGCGCCAGCAGCCCCGGATCCAGCTCGGCCGACAGGCGCATTGGCTACACCTTC. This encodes CASSPGSSSADRRIGYTF.

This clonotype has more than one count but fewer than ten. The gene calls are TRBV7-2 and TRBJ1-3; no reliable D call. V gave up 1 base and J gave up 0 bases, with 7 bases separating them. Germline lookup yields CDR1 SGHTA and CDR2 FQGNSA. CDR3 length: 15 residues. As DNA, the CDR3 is TGTGCCAGCAGCTTAGGTCACGCCTCTGGAAACACCATATATTTT. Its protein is CASSLGHASGNTIYF.

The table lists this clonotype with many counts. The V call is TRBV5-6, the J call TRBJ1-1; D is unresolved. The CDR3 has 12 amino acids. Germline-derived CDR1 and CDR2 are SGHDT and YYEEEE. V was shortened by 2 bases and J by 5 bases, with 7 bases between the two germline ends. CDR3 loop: CASSFMGTEAFF. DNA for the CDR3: TGTGCCAGCAGCTTTATGGGAACTGAAGCTTTCTTT.

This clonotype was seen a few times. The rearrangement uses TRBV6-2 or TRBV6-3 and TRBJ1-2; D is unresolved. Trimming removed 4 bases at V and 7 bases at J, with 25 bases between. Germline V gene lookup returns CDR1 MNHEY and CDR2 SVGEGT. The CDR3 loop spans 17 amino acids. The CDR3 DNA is TGTGCCAGCAGTTCAGGTGACCCCTACGGAACGAAGTTTGGCTACACCTTC. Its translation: CASSSGDPYGTKFGYTF.

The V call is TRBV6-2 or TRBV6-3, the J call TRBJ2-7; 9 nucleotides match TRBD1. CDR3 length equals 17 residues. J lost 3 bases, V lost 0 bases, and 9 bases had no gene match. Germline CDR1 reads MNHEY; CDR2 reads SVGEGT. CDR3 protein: CASSYSIRTGVGYEQYF. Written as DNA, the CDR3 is TGTGCCAGCAGTTACTCGATAAGGACAGGGGTCGGCTACGAGCAGTACTTC.

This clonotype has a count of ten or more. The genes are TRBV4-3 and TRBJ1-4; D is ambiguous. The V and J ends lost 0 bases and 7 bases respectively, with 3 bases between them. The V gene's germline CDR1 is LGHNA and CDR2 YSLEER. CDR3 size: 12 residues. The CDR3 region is CASSQDREKLFF. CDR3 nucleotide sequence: TGCGCCAGCAGCCAAGATCGTGAAAAACTGTTTTTT.

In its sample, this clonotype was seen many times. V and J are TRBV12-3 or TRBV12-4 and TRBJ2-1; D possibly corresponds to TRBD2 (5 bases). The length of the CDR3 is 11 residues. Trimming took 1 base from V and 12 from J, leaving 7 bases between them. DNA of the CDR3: TGTGCCAGCAGTTTAGGGGAGTGGCAGTTCTTC. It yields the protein CASSLGEWQFF.

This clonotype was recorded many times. This CDR3 reads CAISESVESYEQYF. The CDR3 nucleotides are TGTGCCATCAGTGAGTCGGTCGAGAGCTACGAGCAGTACTTC. The rearrangement joins TRBV10-3 to TRBJ2-7; no definite D call. Germline values: CDR1 ENHRY, CDR2 SYGVKD. The V and J ends lost 0 bases and 3 bases respectively, with 9 bases between them. The CDR3 has 14 amino acids.

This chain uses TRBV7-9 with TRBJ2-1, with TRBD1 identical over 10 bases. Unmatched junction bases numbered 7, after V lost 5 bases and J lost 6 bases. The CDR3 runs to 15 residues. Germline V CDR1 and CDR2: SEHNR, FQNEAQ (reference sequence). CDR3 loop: CASSPPDRGFNEQFF. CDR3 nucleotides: TGTGCCAGCAGCCCCCCGGACAGGGGGTTCAATGAGCAGTTCTTC.

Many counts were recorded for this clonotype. CDR3 nucleotides: TGTGCCAGCCACCAAACCAGAACCTCCTACGAGCAGTACTTC. This codes for CASHQTRTSYEQYF. The chain recombines TRBV27 with TRBJ2-7; no firm D call. The length of the CDR3 is 14 residues. V gave up 8 bases and J gave up 0 bases, with 14 bases separating them. CDR1 is MNHEY, CDR2 SMNVEV, per germline (reference sequence).

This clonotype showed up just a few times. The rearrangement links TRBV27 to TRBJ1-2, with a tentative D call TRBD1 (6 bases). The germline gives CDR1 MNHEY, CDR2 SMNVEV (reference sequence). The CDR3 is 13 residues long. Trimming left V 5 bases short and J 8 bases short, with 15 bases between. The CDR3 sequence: CASSPDRKRGYTF. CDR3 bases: TGTGCCAGCAGTCCCGACAGGAAGAGGGGCTACACCTTC.

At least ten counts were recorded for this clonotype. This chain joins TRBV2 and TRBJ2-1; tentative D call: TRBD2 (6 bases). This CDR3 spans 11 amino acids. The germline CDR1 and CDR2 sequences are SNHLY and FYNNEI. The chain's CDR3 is CGIRDSLEQFF. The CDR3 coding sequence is TGTGGGATCCGGGACTCCCTTGAGCAGTTCTTC.

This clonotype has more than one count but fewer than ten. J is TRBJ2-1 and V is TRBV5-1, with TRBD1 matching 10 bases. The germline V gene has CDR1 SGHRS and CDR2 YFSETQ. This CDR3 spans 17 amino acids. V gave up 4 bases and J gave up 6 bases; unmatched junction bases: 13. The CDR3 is CASSATGGLSLRNEQFF. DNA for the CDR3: TGCGCCAGCAGCGCGACAGGGGGCCTCTCTCTCCGCAATGAGCAGTTCTTC.

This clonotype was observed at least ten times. The CDR3 reads CASSAVNRGRNTGELFF. CDR3 DNA: TGTGCCAGCAGCGCGGTGAACAGGGGGCGGAACACCGGGGAGCTGTTTTTT. The gene calls are TRBV7-6 and TRBJ2-2, with 9 bases matching TRBD1. This CDR3 has 17 residues. The V gene end was trimmed by 5 bases and the J gene end by 1 base; junction bases not matched to a gene: 8. Germline CDR1 reads SGHVS; CDR2 reads FNYEAQ.

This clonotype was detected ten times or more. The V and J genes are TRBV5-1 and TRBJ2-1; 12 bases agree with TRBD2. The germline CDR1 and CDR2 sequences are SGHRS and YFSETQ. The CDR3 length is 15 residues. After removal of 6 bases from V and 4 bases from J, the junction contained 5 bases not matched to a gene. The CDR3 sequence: CASKATSGSYNEQFF. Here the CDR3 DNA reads TGCGCCAGCAAGGCGACTAGCGGGAGTTACAATGAGCAGTTCTTC.